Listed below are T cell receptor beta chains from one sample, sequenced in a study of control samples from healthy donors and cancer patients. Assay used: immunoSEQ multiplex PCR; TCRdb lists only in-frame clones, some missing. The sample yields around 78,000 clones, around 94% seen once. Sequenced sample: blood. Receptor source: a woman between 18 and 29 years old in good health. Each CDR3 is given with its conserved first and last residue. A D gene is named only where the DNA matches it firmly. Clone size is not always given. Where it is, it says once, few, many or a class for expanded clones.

TGTGCCAGCCGTTCCCGGGACAGACACAATCAGCCCCAGCATTTT	CASRSRDRHNQPQHF	TRBD1	TRBJ1-5	NA	TRBV27
TGTGCCAGCAGCTTAGCGTTGGGCAGGGGGCCTCATGGCTACACCTTC	CASSLALGRGPHGYTF	TRBD1	TRBJ1-2	NA	TRBV7-9
TGCGCCAGCAGCCAAGCAGGCTCCGCTTTCTTT	CASSQAGSAFF	NA	TRBJ1-1	NA	TRBV4-3
TGTGCCAGCAGTGATCCCCGCGGGGACAGAGAAACAAACATTCAGTACTTC	CASSDPRGDRETNIQYF	NA	TRBJ2-4	NA	TRBV28
TGTGCCAGCAGCGACCCCATGACCGCAGGGGCGGGTGAATCTGACACTGAAGCTTTCTTT	CASSDPMTAGAGESDTEAFF	NA	TRBJ1-1	NA	TRBV9
TGTGCCAGTAGCACCGGGACAGGGACCTACAATGAGCAGTTCTTC	CASSTGTGTYNEQFF	TRBD1	TRBJ2-1	NA	TRBV19
TGTGCCAGCAGTCCCGGATCTAACTTCTGGGCTGAAAAACTGTTTTTT	CASSPGSNFWAEKLFF	NA	TRBJ1-4	once	TRBV27
TGTGCCAGCAGCTTAGATAATCAGCCCCAGCATTTT	CASSLDNQPQHF	NA	TRBJ1-5	NA	TRBV11-2
TGTGCCAGCAGAACAGGGGAAGGTGGCTACACCTTC	CASRTGEGGYTF	TRBD1	TRBJ1-2	NA	TRBV3-1/TRBV3-2
TGCGCCAGCAGGGGACAGACGAACACTGAAGCTTTCTTT	CASRGQTNTEAFF	TRBD1	TRBJ1-1	NA	TRBV10-1
TGTGCCAGCAGCTTTTATGGCGGGGTCATGCCCTACGAGCAGTACTTC	CASSFYGGVMPYEQYF	NA	TRBJ2-7	NA	TRBV11-2
TGTGCCAGCAGCCGATTAGGGTCCGAGCAGTACTTC	CASSRLGSEQYF	NA	TRBJ2-7	NA	TRBV7-2
TGTGCCAGCAGAACTGACAAGAACACTGAAGCTTTCTTT	CASRTDKNTEAFF	NA	TRBJ1-1	NA	TRBV28
TGTGCCAGCAGCCCTCGGGATAGCGGGAGTACATATACGCAGTATTTT	CASSPRDSGSTYTQYF	TRBD2	TRBJ2-3	NA	TRBV9
TGTGCCAGCAGTTACTTCTTGGCGGGAGAGACCCAGTACTTC	CASSYFLAGETQYF	NA	TRBJ2-5	NA	TRBV6-2/TRBV6-3
TGTGCCAGCAGGACCGGGGCCGAGGGTACGCAGTATTTT	CASRTGAEGTQYF	NA	TRBJ2-3	NA	TRBV5-4
TGTGCCAGCAGTGAAATTGGGCTGGGCTACACCTTC	CASSEIGLGYTF	NA	TRBJ1-2	NA	TRBV2
TGTGCCAGCAGTTTGGGCGGAAACAAATATGGCTACACCTTC	CASSLGGNKYGYTF	NA	TRBJ1-2	NA	TRBV28
TGTGCCACCAGCAGAGAAGCGGGGATGGGGGACAATGAGCAGTTCTTC	CATSREAGMGDNEQFF	TRBD2	TRBJ2-1	NA	TRBV15
TGTGCCAGCAGTGACTCAATAACTACAAGCACAGATACGCAGTATTTT	CASSDSITTSTDTQYF	NA	TRBJ2-3	once	TRBV6-4
TGTGCCAGCAGTGAAGGGGGCCTCGGGACAGATCTTAACTATGGCTACACCTTC	CASSEGGLGTDLNYGYTF	TRBD1	TRBJ1-2	once	TRBV25-1
TGTGCCAGCAGCCTGGGGGAGACCCGCTACGAGCAGTACTTC	CASSLGETRYEQYF	NA	TRBJ2-7	NA	TRBV3-1/TRBV3-2
TGTGCCAGCAGCTCTTTAGGGACAGACTACGAGCAGTACTTC	CASSSLGTDYEQYF	TRBD1	TRBJ2-7	NA	TRBV7-9
TGTGCCAGTAGTATTGTCAGGAGCTATCAGCCCCAGCATTTT	CASSIVRSYQPQHF	NA	TRBJ1-5	once	TRBV19
TGTGCCAGCAGTGACTCGGTGAGGGGGGCAAACACTGAAGCTTTCTTT	CASSDSVRGANTEAFF	NA	TRBJ1-1	NA	TRBV6-4
TGTGCCAGCAGCTTAGTAGAAGGGAGTAACTATGGCTACACCTTC	CASSLVEGSNYGYTF	NA	TRBJ1-2	NA	TRBV7-8
TGCGCCAGCACCGGGGGGCAGGGGAAGACCCAGTACTTC	CASTGGQGKTQYF	NA	TRBJ2-5	NA	TRBV5-1
TGTGCCAGCAGCTTAGTGATTCGGCCAGTCGCCTCCGCTAACTATGGCTACACCTTC	CASSLVIRPVASANYGYTF	NA	TRBJ1-2	NA	TRBV7-8
TGTGCCAGCAGCCAAGAAAAGATCCGGGGACGGGCCGGGGAGCTGTTTTTT	CASSQEKIRGRAGELFF	NA	TRBJ2-2	NA	TRBV3-1/TRBV3-2
TGCAGCGTTGGACAGGGGTGGGGTCAGCCCCAGCATTTT	CSVGQGWGQPQHF	TRBD1	TRBJ1-5	NA	TRBV29-1
TGTGCCAGCAGCTTAGAGGTCCTAGCGAACTCCTACAATGAGCAGTTCTTC	CASSLEVLANSYNEQFF	NA	TRBJ2-1	NA	TRBV11-2
TGTGCCAGCAGTCACGAGAAGGGGGCGACCCCCTATGGCTACACCTTC	CASSHEKGATPYGYTF	TRBD1	TRBJ1-2	NA	TRBV6-2/TRBV6-3
TGCGCCAGCAGTGGGGGGACAGGGCCGCTCCTAATGAACACTGAAGCTTTCTTT	CASSGGTGPLLMNTEAFF	TRBD1	TRBJ1-1	NA	TRBV10-2
TGTGCCAGCACCCTCTATGTACCGGGACAAGCCTTCAATCAGCCCCAGCATTTT	CASTLYVPGQAFNQPQHF	NA	TRBJ1-5	NA	TRBV28
TGCAGCGTTGAATTAGTATCCACTAGCACAGATACGCAGTATTTT	CSVELVSTSTDTQYF	NA	TRBJ2-3	once	TRBV29-1
TGTGCCAGCAGCCAAGAGGGACTACTGGATAAGCAGTACTTC	CASSQEGLLDKQYF	TRBD2	TRBJ2-7	NA	TRBV3-1/TRBV3-2
TGTGCCAGCAGCGGTGACTTGAACACTGAAGCTTTCTTT	CASSGDLNTEAFF	NA	TRBJ1-1	once	TRBV2
TGTGCCAGCGGGTCGTCTAGGGAAAAACTGTTTTTT	CASGSSREKLFF	NA	TRBJ1-4	NA	TRBV28
TGTGCCAGCAGCTTGGGTCCGACTAGCGGCACGGAGACCCAGTACTTC	CASSLGPTSGTETQYF	TRBD2	TRBJ2-5	NA	TRBV5-6
TGTGCCAGCAGTTACCCAAACGGGGGCTCTCAGCCCCAGCATTTT	CASSYPNGGSQPQHF	NA	TRBJ1-5	NA	TRBV28
TGTGCCAGCAGCCAGAGCTCAGGGAACTATGGCTACACCTTC	CASSQSSGNYGYTF	NA	TRBJ1-2	NA	TRBV3-1/TRBV3-2
TGTGCCAGCAGTGGGTTCACCCCCGGGACAGGGGGCGAGGTTCAGTACTTC	CASSGFTPGTGGEVQYF	TRBD1	TRBJ2-4	NA	TRBV28
TGCAGTGCTAGTCCTAGCGGAAGAACTTACGAGCAGTACTTC	CSASPSGRTYEQYF	TRBD2	TRBJ2-7	NA	TRBV20-1
TGTGCCAGCAGCTTAGGAACAGGGGGAAAACTGTTTTTT	CASSLGTGGKLFF	TRBD1	TRBJ1-4	NA	TRBV11-2
TGTGCCAGCAGAGAGGTGTATAGATCTGCCAGCCAGACCCAGTACTTC	CASREVYRSASQTQYF	NA	TRBJ2-5	NA	TRBV2
TGTGCCAGCAGTTTACGGTGGGGGGCGTCGAATCAGCCCCAGCATTTT	CASSLRWGASNQPQHF	NA	TRBJ1-5	NA	TRBV27
TGTGCCGGTGGCGGACAGGGCCATGGCTACACCTTC	CAGGGQGHGYTF	TRBD1	TRBJ1-2	once	TRBV28
TGTGCCAGCAGTGATCAGGGCAGGGGATATGGCTACACCTTC	CASSDQGRGYGYTF	NA	TRBJ1-2	NA	TRBV2
TGCGCCAGCAGCCAAGAGGGCGCGGGCCAGGGCGAGACCCAGTACTTC	CASSQEGAGQGETQYF	NA	TRBJ2-5	NA	TRBV4-3
TGTGCCAGCTCACCGGGACAGGGGGACTATGGCTACACCTTC	CASSPGQGDYGYTF	TRBD1	TRBJ1-2	NA	TRBV18
NA	CASSEIFRGRDKTQYF	NA	TRBJ2-5	NA	TRBV2
TGTGCCAGTAGTATTGGGGGCTGGGGATTACAGCTAGCCAAAAACATTCAGTACTTC	CASSIGGWGLQLAKNIQYF	NA	TRBJ2-4	NA	TRBV19
TGCAGCGTTGTACCGTATCTAGCGGGAAACACAGATACGCAGTATTTT	CSVVPYLAGNTDTQYF	TRBD2	TRBJ2-3	once	TRBV29-1
TGTGCCAGCAGCTTATATGGGGACGGCATTCAGTACTTC	CASSLYGDGIQYF	NA	TRBJ2-4	NA	TRBV7-9